The present entry profiles one T cell receptor (beta chain) with its context. Assay: immunoSEQ multiplex PCR; the TCRdb copy retains only in-frame clones and omits some. The top ten clones hold approximately 0.36% of a sample with about 2.4 million clones, over 85% of them seen once. V was shortened by 4 bases and J by 5 bases, with 21 bases between the two germline ends. The CDR3 is 16 amino acids. The germline CDR1 and CDR2 sequences are SGHTA and FQGNSA. The record originates from a study of shared clonotypes between healthy human individuals. The sequence came from a man aged 18 to 30 in good health. Some clones in this sample may be carry-over from other donors' samples. The sample consisted of naive CD4+ T cells from PBMCs. Subset of the sample: CD45RA+ positively selected. The gene calls are TRBV7-2 and TRBJ2-7; D gene ambiguous. The CDR3 region has the DNA TGTGCCAGCAGCTCCCCCTCGGACGTACCTAAGCACGAGCAGTACTTC. Protein: CASSSPSDVPKHEQYF.